Listed below are T cell receptor beta chains from one sample, sequenced in a study of CD8 T cells in Susac syndrome. A single record per CDR3 protein comes from TCRdb applying MiXCR to the immunoSEQ multiplex PCR reads. The sample lists over 100,000 distinct CDR3 sequences; roughly 96% were seen once. Source material: CD4+ T cells from PBMCs. The receptors stem from a human donor in good health. The CDR3 runs from the conserved cysteine through the conserved F or W. D genes are given only for firm matches. Size is stated for part of the rows, as once, few or many counts, or as a class when the clone is expanded.

size: NA; J: TRBJ2-3; V: TRBV5-1; D: TRBD2; DNA: TGCGCCAGCAGCTATCAGGGAGGGTTTAGCACAGATACGCAGTATTTT; CDR3: CASSYQGGFSTDTQYF
size: NA; J: TRBJ1-2; V: TRBV29-1; D: NA; DNA: TGCAGCGTTGAAGATCCCGGGACACCCTATGGCTACACCTTC; CDR3: CSVEDPGTPYGYTF
size: NA; J: TRBJ2-7; V: TRBV18; D: TRBD1; DNA: TGTGCCAGCTCACCGCTATCCGGGACAGGGGTCGAGCAGTACTTC; CDR3: CASSPLSGTGVEQYF
size: NA; J: TRBJ2-6; V: TRBV5-6; D: NA; DNA: TGTGCCAGCAGCCACATGGCATTTGGGGCCAACGTCCTGACTTTC; CDR3: CASSHMAFGANVLTF
size: NA; J: TRBJ2-5; V: TRBV29-1; D: NA; DNA: TGCAGCGTTGAAGTTAGGGAGACCCAGTACTTC; CDR3: CSVEVRETQYF
size: NA; J: TRBJ2-5; V: TRBV20-1; D: NA; DNA: TGCAGTGCCTCAGCGGAACAAGAGACCCAGTACTTC; CDR3: CSASAEQETQYF
size: NA; J: TRBJ2-7; V: TRBV20-1; D: TRBD2; DNA: TGCAGTGCTCAGGGAGGGCCAGCCGGGAACGAGCAGTACTTC; CDR3: CSAQGGPAGNEQYF
size: few; J: TRBJ1-1; V: TRBV29-1; D: NA; DNA: TGCAGCGTTGGGGAGGGTGTGGGTACTGAAGCTTTCTTT; CDR3: CSVGEGVGTEAFF
size: NA; J: TRBJ2-7; V: TRBV6-2/TRBV6-3; D: NA; DNA: TGTGCCAGCGGACGGAAACAGGGAAACGAGCAGTACTTC; CDR3: CASGRKQGNEQYF
size: NA; J: TRBJ2-2; V: TRBV12-3/TRBV12-4; D: NA; DNA: TGTGCCAGCATCTTGACAGGACCCACCGGGGAGCTGTTTTTT; CDR3: CASILTGPTGELFF
size: NA; J: TRBJ2-3; V: TRBV4-1; D: NA; DNA: TGCGCCAGCAGCCAACCTCGGGGAGATACGCAGTATTTT; CDR3: CASSQPRGDTQYF
size: NA; J: TRBJ2-7; V: TRBV20-1; D: NA; DNA: TGCAGTGCTAGGGGACCGGGGGAGCAGTACTTC; CDR3: CSARGPGEQYF
size: NA; J: TRBJ1-2; V: TRBV30; D: NA; DNA: TGTGCCTGGATCTCAGTTCGGGGCTTCTATGGCTACACCTTC; CDR3: CAWISVRGFYGYTF
size: once; J: TRBJ2-7; V: TRBV29-1; D: TRBD1; DNA: TGCAGCGTAGCGACAGGGGGGAACGAGCAGTACTTC; CDR3: CSVATGGNEQYF
size: NA; J: TRBJ2-7; V: TRBV20-1; D: NA; DNA: TGCAGTGCTAGAGATGGGGCAACCTACGAGCAGTACTTC; CDR3: CSARDGATYEQYF
size: NA; J: TRBJ2-7; V: TRBV7-9; D: NA; DNA: TGTGCCAGCAGTCAGGGACGTATGCACCCTTACGAGCAGTACTTC; CDR3: CASSQGRMHPYEQYF
size: NA; J: TRBJ2-3; V: TRBV5-4; D: NA; DNA: TGTGCCAGCAGCTCCCCCGGGACCAACACAGATACGCAGTATTTT; CDR3: CASSSPGTNTDTQYF
size: NA; J: TRBJ2-3; V: TRBV30; D: NA; DNA: TGTGCCTGGAGTCCAGGACTGACAGATACGCAGTATTTT; CDR3: CAWSPGLTDTQYF
size: NA; J: TRBJ2-5; V: TRBV3-1; D: NA; DNA: TGTGCCAGCAGCCCGTTGGCCCCGGGGAGCCAAGAGACCCAGTACTTC; CDR3: CASSPLAPGSQETQYF
size: NA; J: TRBJ1-1; V: TRBV20-1; D: NA; DNA: TGCAGTGCTAGAGATCTAGGCAGGGGAAACACTGAAGCTTTCTTT; CDR3: CSARDLGRGNTEAFF
size: NA; J: TRBJ2-5; V: TRBV4-3; D: NA; DNA: TGCGCCAGCAGCCAAGATTGGACGACGCGCGGGCAGTACTTC; CDR3: CASSQDWTTRGQYF
size: NA; J: TRBJ1-5; V: TRBV12-3/TRBV12-4; D: TRBD1; DNA: TGTGCCAGCGTGGTCAGGGGGAATCAGCCCCAGCATTTT; CDR3: CASVVRGNQPQHF
size: NA; J: TRBJ2-2; V: TRBV11-2; D: NA; DNA: TGTGCCAGCAGCGAGATTAGGAACACCGGGGAGCTGTTTTTT; CDR3: CASSEIRNTGELFF
size: NA; J: TRBJ2-7; V: TRBV29-1; D: NA; DNA: TGCAGCGTTGTAGGTGGGAACCCCTACGAGCAGTACTTC; CDR3: CSVVGGNPYEQYF
size: NA; J: TRBJ2-2; V: TRBV5-1; D: NA; DNA: TGCGCCAGCTCGATCACCGGGGAGCTGTTTTTT; CDR3: CASSITGELFF
size: NA; J: TRBJ2-5; V: TRBV7-9; D: NA; DNA: TGTGCCAGCAGCTTATGGGGGGGGGCATCGGAGACCCAGTACTTC; CDR3: CASSLWGGASETQYF
size: NA; J: TRBJ1-5; V: TRBV28; D: NA; DNA: TGTGCCAGCAGTTGGATGGGAGGCCATCAGCCCCAGCATTTT; CDR3: CASSWMGGHQPQHF
size: few; J: TRBJ2-1; V: TRBV3-1; D: NA; DNA: TGTGCCAGCAGCCAGGGGAATGAGCAGTTCTTC; CDR3: CASSQGNEQFF
size: NA; J: TRBJ2-2; V: TRBV14; D: NA; DNA: TGTGCCAGCAGCCCAGGGGGGCTAGCGCACACCGGGGAGCTGTTTTTT; CDR3: CASSPGGLAHTGELFF
size: NA; J: TRBJ1-2; V: TRBV23-1; D: NA; DNA: TGCGCCAGCAGTCAAATCCCTCATGGCTACACCTTC; CDR3: CASSQIPHGYTF
size: NA; J: TRBJ1-1; V: TRBV28; D: NA; DNA: TGTGCCAGCAGTTTAACAGGCAGGACTGAAGCTTTCTTT; CDR3: CASSLTGRTEAFF
size: once; J: TRBJ2-7; V: TRBV27; D: TRBD2; DNA: TGTGCCAGCAGTTCTCTCGGGAGGGAATCGACCTACGAGCAGTACTTC; CDR3: CASSSLGRESTYEQYF
size: NA; J: TRBJ2-3; V: TRBV2; D: TRBD1; DNA: TGTGCCAGCAAGGACAGGAAGACAGATACGCAGTATTTT; CDR3: CASKDRKTDTQYF
size: NA; J: TRBJ1-1; V: TRBV18; D: TRBD1; DNA: TGTGCCAGCTCAGGAGTGACAGGGGGGTCCACTGAAGCTTTCTTT; CDR3: CASSGVTGGSTEAFF
size: NA; J: TRBJ2-1; V: TRBV29-1; D: TRBD2; DNA: TGCAGCGTTGAGGACGCTAGCGGGAGGGCCAATGAGCAGTTCTTC; CDR3: CSVEDASGRANEQFF
size: once; J: TRBJ2-5; V: TRBV9; D: NA; DNA: TGTGCCAGCAGCCTCTCTACGAGCACTGGAGAGACCCAGTACTTC; CDR3: CASSLSTSTGETQYF
size: NA; J: TRBJ2-5; V: TRBV12-3/TRBV12-4; D: TRBD1; DNA: TGTGCCAGCAGTCTGAGGGGGCTCCAAGAGACCCAGTACTTC; CDR3: CASSLRGLQETQYF
size: NA; J: TRBJ2-2; V: TRBV19; D: TRBD2; DNA: TGTGCCAGTAGTATGACTACTAGCGGGAAGAACACCGGGGAGCTGTTTTTT; CDR3: CASSMTTSGKNTGELFF
size: NA; J: TRBJ2-1; V: TRBV12-5; D: NA; DNA: TGTGCTAGTGGTTTGACAGGGACTGTTAAATCCTACAATGAGCAGTTCTTC; CDR3: CASGLTGTVKSYNEQFF
size: NA; J: TRBJ2-3; V: TRBV18; D: TRBD2; DNA: TGTGCCAGCTCAGGGCTCGACAAAGGGACTAGGATGGCTACGCAGTATTTT; CDR3: CASSGLDKGTRMATQYF
size: NA; J: TRBJ1-6; V: TRBV18; D: NA; DNA: TGTGCCAGCTCACCAAAGGAGGGTGGGAATTCACCCCTCCACTTT; CDR3: CASSPKEGGNSPLHF
size: NA; J: TRBJ2-1; V: TRBV3-1; D: TRBD1; DNA: TGTGCCAGCAGCCCGGGACAGGGGGCACCTATCTACAATGAGCAGTTCTTC; CDR3: CASSPGQGAPIYNEQFF
size: NA; J: TRBJ2-7; V: TRBV6-5; D: NA; DNA: TGTGCCAGCAGTTACTCGCCCCGGGGAACCTACGAGCAGTACTTC; CDR3: CASSYSPRGTYEQYF
size: NA; J: TRBJ2-2; V: TRBV24-1; D: NA; DNA: TGTGCCACCAGTAACAAGTACACCGGGGAGCTGTTTTTT; CDR3: CATSNKYTGELFF
size: NA; J: TRBJ2-4; V: TRBV28; D: NA; DNA: TGTGCCAGCCTGGGGGGGCAAAACATTCAGTACTTC; CDR3: CASLGGQNIQYF
size: once; J: TRBJ1-3; V: TRBV20-1; D: NA; DNA: TGCAGTGCCACTGTATTGGGGTCTGGAAACACCATATATTTT; CDR3: CSATVLGSGNTIYF
size: NA; J: TRBJ2-7; V: TRBV15; D: NA; DNA: TGTGCCACCAGCTTCCGGGACGGAGCCTACGAGCAGTACTTC; CDR3: CATSFRDGAYEQYF
size: NA; J: TRBJ2-7; V: TRBV4-1; D: NA; DNA: TGCGCCAGCAGCCAGGGACTCGCCTTCTCCTACGAGCAGTACTTC; CDR3: CASSQGLAFSYEQYF
size: NA; J: TRBJ1-4; V: TRBV23-1; D: NA; DNA: TGCGCCAGCAGTCGACCAGAAGGGGAAACGGGTATCTGTAGGCTTAGAGATGAAAAACTGTTTTTT; CDR3: CASSRPEGETGICRLRDEKLFF
size: NA; J: TRBJ2-2; V: TRBV28; D: NA; DNA: TGTGCCAGCAGTCCGAACGGAGGGATTGGGGAGCTGTTTTTT; CDR3: CASSPNGGIGELFF